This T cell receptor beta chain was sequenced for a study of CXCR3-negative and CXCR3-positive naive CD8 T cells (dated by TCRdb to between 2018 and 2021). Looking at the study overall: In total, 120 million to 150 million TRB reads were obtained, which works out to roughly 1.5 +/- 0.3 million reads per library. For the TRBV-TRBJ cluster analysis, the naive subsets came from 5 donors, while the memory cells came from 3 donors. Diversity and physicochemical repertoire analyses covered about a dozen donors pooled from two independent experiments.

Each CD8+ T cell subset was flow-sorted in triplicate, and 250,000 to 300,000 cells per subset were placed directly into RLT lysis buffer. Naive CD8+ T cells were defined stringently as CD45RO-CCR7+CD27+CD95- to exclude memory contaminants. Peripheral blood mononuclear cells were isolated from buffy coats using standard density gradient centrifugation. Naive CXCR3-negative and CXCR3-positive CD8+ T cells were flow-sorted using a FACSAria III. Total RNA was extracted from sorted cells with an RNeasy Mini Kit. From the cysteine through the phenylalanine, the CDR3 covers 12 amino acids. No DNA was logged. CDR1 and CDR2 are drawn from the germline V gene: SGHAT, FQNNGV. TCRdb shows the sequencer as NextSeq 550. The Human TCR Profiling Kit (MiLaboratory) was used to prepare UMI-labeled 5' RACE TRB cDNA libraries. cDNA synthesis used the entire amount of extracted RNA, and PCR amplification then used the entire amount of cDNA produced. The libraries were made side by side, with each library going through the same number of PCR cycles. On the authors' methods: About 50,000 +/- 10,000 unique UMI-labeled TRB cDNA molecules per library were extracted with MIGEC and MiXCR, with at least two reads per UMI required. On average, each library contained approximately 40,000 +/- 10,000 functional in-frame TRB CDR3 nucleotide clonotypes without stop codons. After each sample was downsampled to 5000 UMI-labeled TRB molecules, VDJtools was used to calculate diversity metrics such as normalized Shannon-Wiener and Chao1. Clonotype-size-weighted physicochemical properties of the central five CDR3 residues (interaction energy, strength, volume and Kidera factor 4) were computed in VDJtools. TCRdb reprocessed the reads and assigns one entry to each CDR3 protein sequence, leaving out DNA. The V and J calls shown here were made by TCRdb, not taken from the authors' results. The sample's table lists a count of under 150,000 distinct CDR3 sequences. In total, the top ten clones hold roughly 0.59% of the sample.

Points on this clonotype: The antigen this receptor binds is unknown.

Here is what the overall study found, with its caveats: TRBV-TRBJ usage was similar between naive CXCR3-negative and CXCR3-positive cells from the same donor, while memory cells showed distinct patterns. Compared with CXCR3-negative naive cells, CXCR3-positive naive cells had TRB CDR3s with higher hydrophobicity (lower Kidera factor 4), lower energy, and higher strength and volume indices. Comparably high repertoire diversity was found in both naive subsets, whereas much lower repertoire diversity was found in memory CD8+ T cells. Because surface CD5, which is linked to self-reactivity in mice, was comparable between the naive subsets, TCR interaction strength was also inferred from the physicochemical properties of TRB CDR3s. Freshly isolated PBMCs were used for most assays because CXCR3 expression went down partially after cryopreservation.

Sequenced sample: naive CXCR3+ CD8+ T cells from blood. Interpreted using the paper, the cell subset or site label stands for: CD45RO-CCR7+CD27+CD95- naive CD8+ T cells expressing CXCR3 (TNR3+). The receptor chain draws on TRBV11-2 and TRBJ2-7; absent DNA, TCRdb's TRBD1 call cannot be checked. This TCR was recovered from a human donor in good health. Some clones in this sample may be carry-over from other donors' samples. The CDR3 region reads CASSFGGEEQYF.